The 8 T cell receptor beta chains presented below share a single source sample, sequenced in a study of spatial heterogeneity in lung cancer. Time point given: sample taken at primary tumor resection. The input material, whole RNA from tumor, nontumor lung or frozen PBMC, was sequenced unsorted. TCRdb re-derived calls from the 5' RACE reads in MiXCR, one entry per CDR3 protein. The sample has about 15,000 distinct CDR3 sequences, roughly 7.7% seen once; the top ten hold around 33%. Specimen: PBMCs, collected at surgery. These receptors all come from a female donor with early-stage non-small cell lung cancer.

There are a few counts of this clonotype. V and J are TRBV7-2 and TRBJ2-2; the D is unclear. The CDR3 length is 14 residues. Trimming left V 0 bases short and J 4 bases short, with 6 bases between. Germline CDR1 is SGHTA and CDR2 is FQGNSA. The CDR3 coding sequence is TGTGCCAGCAGCTTAGCTGTGGTCACCGGGGAGCTGTTTTTT. It encodes CASSLAVVTGELFF.

This clonotype was detected many times. CDR3 DNA: TGTGCCAGCAGTTTGCCCGGGTCCTTATCCTACGAGCAGTACTTC. This gives the protein CASSLPGSLSYEQYF. This chain links TRBV12-3 or TRBV12-4 with TRBJ2-7; no reliable D call. The CDR3 runs 15 residues. Trimming stripped 3 bases from V and 1 base from J, with 13 bases between.

The rearrangement joins TRBV11-1 to TRBJ2-1, with 9 bases fitting TRBD2. This CDR3 contains 16 residues. The germline gives CDR1 SGHAT, CDR2 FQDESV (reference sequence). V shed 3 bases and J 5 bases; nucleotides not matched to a gene: 8. The CDR3 coding sequence is TGTGCCAGCAGCTTGGGGAGCGGGAGGATCAACAATGAGCAGTTCTTC. Amino acids: CASSLGSGRINNEQFF.

This clonotype was detected many times. V and J are TRBV2 and TRBJ2-2; 7 bases fit TRBD2. CDR1 is SNHLY, CDR2 FYNNEI, per germline. Trimming at V came to 6 bases and at J to 3 bases, leaving 4 bases not matched to a gene. CDR3 length: 14 amino acids. Here the CDR3 reads CASRGLADTGELFF. As DNA, the CDR3 is TGTGCCAGCAGAGGGCTAGCGGACACCGGGGAGCTGTTTTTT.

This clonotype was detected many times. The chain uses TRBV3-1 and TRBJ2-7, with D possibly matching TRBD2 (5 bases). CDR3 size: 13 residues. V was trimmed by 0 bases and J by 4 bases, leaving 7 bases between them. Germline V gene lookup returns CDR1 LGHDT and CDR2 YNNKEL (reference sequence). CDR3 loop: CASSQDGGYEQYF. CDR3 DNA sequence: TGTGCCAGCAGCCAAGATGGCGGGTACGAGCAGTACTTC.

This clonotype showed up many times. V gene TRBV7-9 combines with J gene TRBJ2-4; TRBD2 agrees at 14 bases. Germline V gives CDR1 SEHNR, CDR2 FQNEAQ (reference sequence). CDR3 length: 16 residues. V shed 5 bases, J shed 6 bases, and the junction held 6 bases outside the gene matches. As DNA, the CDR3 is TGTGCCAGCAGCCAGACTAGCGGGGGGGCCCTAAACATTCAGTACTTC. Its translation: CASSQTSGGALNIQYF.

The chain uses TRBV7-2 and TRBJ1-1, with 7 bases aligning to TRBD1. CDR3 length equals 12 residues. After removal of 4 bases from V and 8 bases from J, the junction contained 4 bases not matched to a gene. The germline CDR1 and CDR2 sequences are SGHTA and FQGNSA. The CDR3 region has the DNA TGTGCCAGCAGCTACCGGGACAGAGAAGCTTTCTTT. It encodes CASSYRDREAFF.

This clonotype came up many times. The rearrangement joins TRBV7-9 to TRBJ2-1, with 9 bases identical to TRBD2. CDR1 and CDR2 from the germline V gene are SEHNR and FQNEAQ (reference sequence). The CDR3 is 19 residues long. Losses at the gene ends were 2 bases for V and 3 bases for J; bases not matched to a gene: 14. Written as DNA, the CDR3 is TGTGCCAGCAGCTTATGGGGTGGGATAGCGGGAGTTAACTACAATGAGCAGTTCTTC. Protein product: CASSLWGGIAGVNYNEQFF.